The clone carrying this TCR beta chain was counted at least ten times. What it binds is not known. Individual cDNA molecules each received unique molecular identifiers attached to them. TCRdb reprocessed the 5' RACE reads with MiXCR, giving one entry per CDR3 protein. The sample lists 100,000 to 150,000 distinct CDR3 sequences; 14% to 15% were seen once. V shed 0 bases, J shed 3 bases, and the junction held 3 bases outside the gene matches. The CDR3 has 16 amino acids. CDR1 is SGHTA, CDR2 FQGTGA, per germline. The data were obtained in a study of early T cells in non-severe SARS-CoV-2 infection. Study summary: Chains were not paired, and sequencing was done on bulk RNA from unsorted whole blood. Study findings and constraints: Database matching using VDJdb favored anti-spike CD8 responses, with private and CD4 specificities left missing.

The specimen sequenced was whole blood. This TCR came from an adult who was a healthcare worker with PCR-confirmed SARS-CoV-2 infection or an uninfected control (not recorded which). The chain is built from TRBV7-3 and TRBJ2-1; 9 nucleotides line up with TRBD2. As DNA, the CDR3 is TGTGCCAGCAGCTTAACTGGAGCGGGGGGCTACAATGAGCAGTTCTTC. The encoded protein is CASSLTGAGGYNEQFF.